These 22 T cell receptor beta chains were all obtained from the same sample, sequenced in a study of blood T cell repertoires in COVID-19. The assay was immunoSEQ multiplex PCR, and TCRdb's table has in-frame clones only and misses some. The sample consists of about 300,000 clones, approximately 88% of them appearing once. Sequenced input: peripheral blood. Receptors were obtained from a man between 18 and 35 years old who had recovered from COVID-19.

In its sample, this clone was seen once. Here the CDR3 reads CASSLKLIYQETQYF. The CDR3 region has the DNA TGCGCCAGCAGCTTAAAACTAATCTACCAAGAGACCCAGTACTTC. The chain recombines TRBV5-1 with TRBJ2-5; D unresolved. The CDR3 contains 15 residues. V was cut by 2 bases and J by 0 bases, with 11 bases left in between. CDR1 is SGHRS, CDR2 YFSETQ, per germline.

The chain joins TRBV7-2 to TRBJ1-3; D might be TRBD1 (6 bases). The CDR3 runs 15 residues. V lost 5 bases to trimming and J lost 0 bases, with 11 bases between them. CDR1 is SGHTA, CDR2 FQGNSA, per germline. The DNA for the CDR3 is TGTGCCAGCAGCCCAGGACAGTTCTCTGGAAACACCATATATTTT. Its translation: CASSPGQFSGNTIYF.

The chain uses TRBV6-2 or TRBV6-3 and TRBJ1-5, with D hard to call. Germline V gene sequence: CDR1 MNHEY, CDR2 SVGEGT. Trimming removed 6 bases at V and 8 bases at J, with 11 bases between. CDR3 size: 12 residues. The CDR3 sequence is CASSWGVEPQHF. The CDR3 region has the DNA TGTGCCAGCAGCTGGGGAGTGGAGCCCCAGCATTTT.

This chain uses TRBV29-1 with TRBJ1-4; 8 nucleotides match TRBD1. The J segment lost 5 bases and the V segment lost 4 bases, leaving 3 bases of the junction unmatched. Germline CDR1 is SQVTM and CDR2 is ANQGSEA. This CDR3 has 13 residues. This CDR3 reads CSVGGQENEKLFF. CDR3 nucleotides: TGCAGCGTTGGGGGACAGGAGAATGAAAAACTGTTTTTT.

The chain recombines TRBV18 with TRBJ1-4; TRBD1 matches at 7 bases. After removal of 1 base from V and 0 bases from J, the junction contained 5 bases not matched to a gene. The CDR3 consists of 17 residues. Germline CDR1 and CDR2: KGHSH and LQKENI. CDR3: CASSPLSGTATNEKLFF. DNA of the CDR3: TGTGCCAGCTCACCACTCTCCGGGACAGCAACTAATGAAAAACTGTTTTTT.

This clone was picked up one time. J is TRBJ1-2 and V is TRBV11-2; D might be TRBD1 (6 bases). The germline V gene encodes CDR1 SGHAT and CDR2 FQNNGV. This CDR3 contains 14 residues. V was pared by 5 bases and J by 5 bases, with 15 bases between. The CDR3 DNA sequence: TGTGCCAGCAGCCGATCGACAGGATCGTATGGCTACACCTTC. This sequence encodes CASSRSTGSYGYTF.

This chain connects TRBV5-1 to TRBJ2-7; 11 bases line up with TRBD2. This CDR3 contains 17 residues. Germline CDR1 SGHRS, CDR2 YFSETQ. With 0 bases clipped from V and 1 base from J, the junction kept 6 bases outside the gene matches. CDR3 DNA: TGCGCCAGCAGCTTGGAGTGGACTAGCGGGTTTTCCTACGAGCAGTACTTC. Translating it yields CASSLEWTSGFSYEQYF. The complete variable domain, with remaining parts taken from reference TRBV5-1 and TRBJ2-7, reads KAGVTQTPRYLIKTRGQQVTLSCSPISGHRSVSWYQQTPGQGLQFLFEYFSETQRNKGNFPGRFSGRQFSNSRSEMNVSTLELGDSALYLCASSLEWTSGFSYEQYFGPGTRLTVT.

J is TRBJ2-3 and V is TRBV7-3, with TRBD2 identical over 16 bases. J lost 6 bases, V lost 5 bases, and 5 bases had no gene match. CDR1 SGHTA and CDR2 FQGTGA come from the germline V gene. The CDR3 is 16 residues long. The CDR3 bases are TGTGCCAGCAGCACCGGGACTAGCGGGGGGGCCGATACGCAGTATTTT. The encoded protein is CASSTGTSGGADTQYF.

The V gene is TRBV19, the J gene TRBJ2-7; 11 bases match TRBD1. The CDR3 is made up of 18 amino acids. The V gene's germline CDR1 is LNHDA and CDR2 SQIVND (reference sequence). The V gene end was trimmed by 3 bases and the J gene end by 4 bases; junction bases not matched to a gene: 14. Written as DNA, the CDR3 is TGTGCCAGTAGTATTCCCCGGGACAGGGGGGATCATCATTACGAGCAGTACTTC. Translation gives CASSIPRDRGDHHYEQYF.

The rearrangement uses TRBV19 and TRBJ1-5; no reliable D call. This CDR3 region has 15 residues. The V end lost 0 bases, the J end lost 7 bases, and 13 bases lay between the germline ends. Germline-derived CDR1 and CDR2 are LNHDA and SQIVND (reference sequence). The CDR3 DNA reads as TGTGCCAGTAGTATAGATCTCGGTGAATGGCAGCCCCAGCATTTT. It is translated as CASSIDLGEWQPQHF. Supplemented by reference TRBV19 and TRBJ1-5, the full variable domain reads DGGITQSPKYLFRKEGQNVTLSCEQNLNHDAMYWYRQDPGQGLRLIYYSQIVNDFQKGDIAEGYSVSREKKESFPLTVTSAQKNPTAFYLCASSIDLGEWQPQHFGDGTRLSIL.

The rearrangement joins TRBV29-1 to TRBJ1-1; possible D gene TRBD1, 5 bases. V was cut by 3 bases and J by 3 bases, with 8 bases left in between. The CDR3 is made up of 12 amino acids. Per germline, CDR1 SQVTM and CDR2 ANQGSEA. The CDR3 is CSVDLQDTEAFF. The CDR3 region has the DNA TGCAGCGTTGATCTACAGGACACTGAAGCTTTCTTT.

The DNA for the CDR3 is TGTGCCAGCAGCCCGCGGGCCCTTCCTGTGAGCACAGATACGCAGTATTTT. Protein product: CASSPRALPVSTDTQYF. The V call is TRBV9, the J call TRBJ2-3; D is perhaps TRBD2 (5 bases). Germline-derived CDR1 and CDR2 are SGDLS and YYNGEE. The CDR3 totals 17 residues. Trimming shortened V by 4 bases and J by 0 bases, and 18 bases separated the two germline ends.

This clone appeared once. CDR3 residues: CASRGAAGELFF. In nucleotides, the CDR3 is TGTGCCAGCCGGGGGGCGGCCGGGGAGCTGTTTTTT. This chain connects TRBV7-3 to TRBJ2-2; tentative D call: TRBD2 (7 bases). The V end was cut by 8 bases, the J end by 6 bases, with 10 bases between. The germline gives CDR1 SGHTA, CDR2 FQGTGA. This CDR3 spans 12 amino acids.

J is TRBJ2-3 and V is TRBV10-3, with TRBD1 as a possible D gene (7 bases). Per the germline V gene, CDR1 is ENHRY and CDR2 is SYGVKD. Trimming left V 6 bases short and J 2 bases short, with 12 bases between. The CDR3 contains 14 residues. This chain's CDR3 is CAIRQGEDTDTQYF. For the CDR3, the DNA is TGTGCCATCAGGCAGGGGGAGGACACAGATACGCAGTATTTT.

The chain links TRBV7-6 to TRBJ1-3; 7 bases align to TRBD1. The CDR3 loop spans 15 amino acids. Per the germline V gene, CDR1 is SGHVS and CDR2 is FNYEAQ. The V gene end was trimmed by 5 bases and the J gene end by 7 bases; junction bases not matched to a gene: 11. CDR3: CASSRGQEVGNTIYF. CDR3 coding DNA: TGTGCCAGCAGCCGTGGACAGGAGGTGGGGAACACCATATATTTT.

CDR3 nucleotides: TGTGCCAGCAGCGTTTTCGGGAGCAAGGGGAATGAGCAGTTCTTC. Amino acids: CASSVFGSKGNEQFF. The chain joins TRBV9 to TRBJ2-1; D may be TRBD2 (6 bases). This CDR3 contains 15 residues. The V and J ends lost 2 bases and 7 bases respectively, with 16 bases between them. CDR1 is SGDLS, CDR2 YYNGEE, per germline.

The V and J genes are TRBV6-6 and TRBJ2-7; 7 nucleotides agree with TRBD2. Losses at the gene ends were 6 bases for V and 2 bases for J; bases not matched to a gene: 10. Germline lookup yields CDR1 MNHNY and CDR2 SVGAGI (reference sequence). CDR3 length: 15 residues. CDR3 sequence reads: CASSPGGDPTYEQYF. For the CDR3, the DNA is TGTGCCAGCAGCCCTGGGGGGGACCCCACCTACGAGCAGTACTTC.

The chain carries TRBV7-9 and TRBJ1-1; no reliable D call. The CDR3 loop spans 13 amino acids. The germline gives CDR1 SEHNR, CDR2 FQNEAQ (reference sequence). V was pared by 3 bases and J by 1 base, with 6 bases between. For the CDR3, the DNA is TGTGCCAGCAGCTTTCAGGAGAACACTGAAGCTTTCTTT. It codes for CASSFQENTEAFF.

The rearrangement joins TRBV7-8 to TRBJ2-5, with 7 bases aligning to TRBD1. Looked up from germline, CDR1 is SGHVS and CDR2 is FQNEAQ. The CDR3 contains 15 residues. V was clipped by 5 bases and J by 4 bases; unmatched bases: 10. DNA of the CDR3: TGTGCCAGCAGCGGACGGCCCGCAGGGGGAGAGACCCAGTACTTC. This encodes CASSGRPAGGETQYF.

This clone was detected a few times. The V call is TRBV3-1 (or the pseudogene TRBV3-2), the J call TRBJ1-2, with D tentatively TRBD1 (5 bases). V was pared by 1 base and J by 2 bases, with 14 bases between. Germline-derived CDR1 and CDR2 are LGHDT and YNNKEL (reference sequence). This CDR3 contains 16 residues. CDR3 coding DNA: TGTGCCAGCAGCCAAGTGGCGGCGACAGCGAACTATGGCTACACCTTC. Protein product: CASSQVAATANYGYTF.

The chain is built from TRBV27 and TRBJ2-7, with a tentative D call TRBD2 (6 bases). Looked up from germline, CDR1 is MNHEY and CDR2 is SMNVEV (reference sequence). The CDR3 length is 12 residues. The V and J ends lost 7 bases and 6 bases respectively, with 13 bases between them. The CDR3 sequence is CASTRLGGEQYF. As DNA, the CDR3 is TGTGCCAGCACCCGCCTGGGGGGCGAGCAGTACTTC.

This clone was counted a single time. The gene calls are TRBV6-2 or TRBV6-3 and TRBJ2-1; 8 nucleotides agree with TRBD2. The germline CDR1 and CDR2 sequences are MNHEY and SVGEGT. The CDR3 sequence is 15 residues long. Germline trimming cut 4 bases from V and 0 bases from J; bases unmatched to any gene: 2. The CDR3 is CASSLAGSSYNEQFF. The DNA for the CDR3 is TGTGCCAGCAGTTTAGCGGGGAGCTCCTACAATGAGCAGTTCTTC.